Below are 7 T cell receptor beta chains sequenced from a single sample in a study of blood T cell repertoires in COVID-19. Libraries were prepared by immunoSEQ multiplex PCR; TCRdb keeps only in-frame clonotypes and omits some of them. The sample shows approximately 300,000 clones, 75% to 90% of them seen only once. The material sequenced was peripheral blood. The receptors here all came from a woman between 45 and 60 years old who had recovered from COVID-19.

The V and J genes are TRBV11-2 and TRBJ2-6; 8 positions match TRBD1. Looked up from germline, CDR1 is SGHAT and CDR2 is FQNNGV. The V and J ends lost 7 bases and 2 bases, in that order; junction bases with no gene match: 4. The CDR3 extends over 15 amino acids. The CDR3: CASNVQGAGANVLTF. The DNA for the CDR3 is TGTGCCAGCAACGTACAGGGGGCTGGGGCCAACGTCCTGACTTTC. Full variable domain (rest looked up from reference TRBV11-2 and TRBJ2-6): EAGVAQSPRYKIIEKRQSVAFWCNPISGHATLYWYQQILGQGPKLLIQFQNNGVVDDSQLPKDRFSAERLKGVDSTLKIQPAKLEDSAVYLCASNVQGAGANVLTFGAGSRLTVL.

V gene TRBV19 combines with J gene TRBJ2-7, with no clear D. V lost 3 bases to trimming and J lost 5 bases, with 17 bases between them. Germline CDR1 reads LNHDA; CDR2 reads SQIVND (reference sequence). There are 15 residues in the CDR3. CDR3 bases: TGTGCCAGTAGTATCATGCATGGTGCTTTAGACGAGCAGTACTTC. It encodes CASSIMHGALDEQYF.

The chain uses TRBV13 and TRBJ1-1, with 7 nucleotides matching TRBD1. The CDR3 is 15 residues long. Germline CDR1 and CDR2: PRHDT and FYEKMQ (reference sequence). V dropped 3 bases and J dropped 5; count of bases not matched to a gene: 9. The CDR3 nucleotides read TGTGCCAGCAGCTTGAGACAGGGTGTGGGAACTGAAGCTTTCTTT. Its protein is CASSLRQGVGTEAFF.

The chain links TRBV10-3 to TRBJ1-2, with no clear D. V was shortened by 4 bases and J by 1 base, with 16 bases between the two germline ends. Looked up from germline, CDR1 is ENHRY and CDR2 is SYGVKD. This CDR3 is 16 amino acids long. The CDR3 DNA reads TGTGCCATCAGTGCGGCGACGGGTGACCTTAACTATGGCTACACCTTC. This gives the protein CAISAATGDLNYGYTF.

This clone was recorded at least ten times. Written as DNA, the CDR3 is TGTGCCAGCAGCTTGGAGAAGGGGGTCGGTGGCTACACCTTC. Translated, it gives CASSLEKGVGGYTF. V is TRBV7-3 and J is TRBJ1-2; D possibly corresponds to TRBD1 (6 bases). The CDR3 length is 14 residues. CDR1 and CDR2 from the germline V gene are SGHTA and FQGTGA. V lost 3 bases to trimming and J lost 7 bases, with 15 bases between them.

The CDR3 here is CASRSDRSYGYTF. Here the CDR3 DNA reads TGTGCCAGCAGATCGGACAGGTCCTATGGCTACACCTTC. V gene TRBV7-8 combines with J gene TRBJ1-2; 7 bases align to TRBD1. The V segment lost 6 bases and the J segment 4 bases; nucleotides outside the gene matches: 5. The CDR3 extends over 13 amino acids. CDR1 SGHVS and CDR2 FQNEAQ come from the germline V gene.

The CDR3 spells CASSPQYGGGGVGNEQFF. The CDR3 DNA follows: TGTGCCAGCAGCCCTCAATACGGAGGGGGGGGAGTGGGCAATGAGCAGTTCTTC. The V call is TRBV9, the J call TRBJ2-1; TRBD2 is a possible D gene (7 bases). This CDR3 region has 18 residues. Trimming shortened V by 4 bases and J by 6 bases, and 26 bases separated the two germline ends. Germline V gene data show CDR1 as SGDLS and CDR2 as YYNGEE.